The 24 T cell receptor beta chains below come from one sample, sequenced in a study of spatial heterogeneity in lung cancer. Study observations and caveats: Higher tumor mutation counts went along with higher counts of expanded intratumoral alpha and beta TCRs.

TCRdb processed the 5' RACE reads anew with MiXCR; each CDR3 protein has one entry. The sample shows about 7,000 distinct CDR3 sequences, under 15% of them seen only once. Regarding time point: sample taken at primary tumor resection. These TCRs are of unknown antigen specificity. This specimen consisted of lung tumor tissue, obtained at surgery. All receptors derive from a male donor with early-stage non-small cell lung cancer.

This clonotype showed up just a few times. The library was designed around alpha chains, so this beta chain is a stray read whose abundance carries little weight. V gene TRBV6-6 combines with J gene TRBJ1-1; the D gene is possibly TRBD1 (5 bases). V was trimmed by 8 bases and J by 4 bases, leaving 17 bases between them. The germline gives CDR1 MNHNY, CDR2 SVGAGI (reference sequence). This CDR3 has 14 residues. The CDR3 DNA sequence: TGTGCCAGCGTCAGGGTAGGGGTGAGCACTGAAGCTTTCTTT. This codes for CASVRVGVSTEAFF.

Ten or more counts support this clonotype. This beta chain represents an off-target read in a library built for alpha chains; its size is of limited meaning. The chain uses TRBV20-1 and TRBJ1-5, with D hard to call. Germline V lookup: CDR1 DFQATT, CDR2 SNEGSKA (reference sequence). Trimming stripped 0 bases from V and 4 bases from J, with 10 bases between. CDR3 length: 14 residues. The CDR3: CSARDRVPNQPQHF. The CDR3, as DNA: TGCAGTGCTAGAGATCGGGTTCCGAATCAGCCCCAGCATTTT.

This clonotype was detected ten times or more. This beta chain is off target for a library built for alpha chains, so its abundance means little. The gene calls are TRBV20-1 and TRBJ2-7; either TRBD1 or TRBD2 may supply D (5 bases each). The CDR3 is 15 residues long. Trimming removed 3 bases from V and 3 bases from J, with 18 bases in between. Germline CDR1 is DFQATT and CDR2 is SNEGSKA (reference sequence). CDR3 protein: CSASPSGTVNYEQYV. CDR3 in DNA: TGCAGTGCTAGCCCCTCAGGGACGGTTAACTACGAGCAGTACGTC.

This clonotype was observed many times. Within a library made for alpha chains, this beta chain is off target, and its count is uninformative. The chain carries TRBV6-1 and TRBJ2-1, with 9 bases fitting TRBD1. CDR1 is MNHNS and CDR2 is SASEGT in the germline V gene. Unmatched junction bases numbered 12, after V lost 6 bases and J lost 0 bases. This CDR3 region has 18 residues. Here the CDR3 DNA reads TGTGCCAGCAGGGGGACAGGGTCTTTTATTGGCTCCTACAATGAGCAGTTCTTC. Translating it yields CASRGTGSFIGSYNEQFF.

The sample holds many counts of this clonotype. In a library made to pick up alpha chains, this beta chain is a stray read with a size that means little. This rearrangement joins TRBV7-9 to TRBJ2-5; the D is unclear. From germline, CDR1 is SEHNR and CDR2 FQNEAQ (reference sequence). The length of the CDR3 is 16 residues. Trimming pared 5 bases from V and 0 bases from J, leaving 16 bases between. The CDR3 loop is CASSRPVIEYQETQYF. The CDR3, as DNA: TGTGCCAGCAGCAGACCCGTCATCGAGTACCAAGAGACCCAGTACTTC.

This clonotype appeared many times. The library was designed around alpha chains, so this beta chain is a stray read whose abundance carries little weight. The CDR3 sequence: CASSYTPLGRDTEAFF. As DNA, the CDR3 is TGTGCCAGCAGCTACACACCCCTGGGCAGGGACACTGAAGCTTTCTTT. The J gene is TRBJ1-1, the V gene TRBV12-3 or TRBV12-4; D possibly corresponds to TRBD1 (5 bases). Trimming took 6 bases from V and 3 from J, leaving 20 bases between them. The CDR3 is 16 residues long.

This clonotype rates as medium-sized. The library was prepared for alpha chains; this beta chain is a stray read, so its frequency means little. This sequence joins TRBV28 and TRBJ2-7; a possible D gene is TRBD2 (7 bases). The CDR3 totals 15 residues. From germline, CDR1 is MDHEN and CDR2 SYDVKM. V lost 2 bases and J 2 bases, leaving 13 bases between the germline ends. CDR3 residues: CASSLRGGTTYEQYV. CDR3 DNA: TGTGCCAGCAGTTTACGCGGGGGCACCACCTACGAGCAGTACGTC.

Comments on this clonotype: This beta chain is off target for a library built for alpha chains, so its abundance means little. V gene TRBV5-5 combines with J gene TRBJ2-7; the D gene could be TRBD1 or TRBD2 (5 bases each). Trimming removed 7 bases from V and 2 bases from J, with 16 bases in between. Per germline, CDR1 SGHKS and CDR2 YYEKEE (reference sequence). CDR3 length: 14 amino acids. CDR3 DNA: TGTGCCAGCCGTACCGGGACGACCGCCTACGAGCAGTACTTC. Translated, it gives CASRTGTTAYEQYF. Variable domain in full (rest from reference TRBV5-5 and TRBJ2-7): DAGVTQSPTHLIKTRGQQVTLRCSPISGHKSVSWYQQVLGQGPQFIFQYYEKEERGRGNFPDRFSARQFPNYSSELNVNALLLGDSALYLCASRTGTTAYEQYFGPGTRLTVT.

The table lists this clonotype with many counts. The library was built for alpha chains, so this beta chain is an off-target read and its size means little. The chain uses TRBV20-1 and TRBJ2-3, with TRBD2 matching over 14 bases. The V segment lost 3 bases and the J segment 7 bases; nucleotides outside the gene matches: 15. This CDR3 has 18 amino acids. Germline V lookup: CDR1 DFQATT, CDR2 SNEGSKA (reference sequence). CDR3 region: CSARWGLAGERVTNTQYF. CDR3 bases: TGCAGTGCTAGGTGGGGACTAGCGGGAGAGCGGGTAACGAATACGCAGTATTTT.

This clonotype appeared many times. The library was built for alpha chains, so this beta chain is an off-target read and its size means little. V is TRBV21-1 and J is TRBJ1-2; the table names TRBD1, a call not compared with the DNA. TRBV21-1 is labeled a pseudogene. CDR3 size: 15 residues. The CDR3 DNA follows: TGTGCCAGCAGCAAACCGGGACAGGGCGTGAATGGCTACACCTTC. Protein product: CASSKPGQGVNGYTF.

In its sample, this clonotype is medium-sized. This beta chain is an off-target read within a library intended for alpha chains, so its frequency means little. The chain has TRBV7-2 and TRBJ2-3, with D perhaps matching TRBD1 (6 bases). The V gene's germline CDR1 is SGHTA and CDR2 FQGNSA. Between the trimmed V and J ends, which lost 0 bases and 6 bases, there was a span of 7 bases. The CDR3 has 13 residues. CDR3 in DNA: TGTGCCAGCAGCTTAGCCACAGGGGATACGCAGTATTTT. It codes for CASSLATGDTQYF.

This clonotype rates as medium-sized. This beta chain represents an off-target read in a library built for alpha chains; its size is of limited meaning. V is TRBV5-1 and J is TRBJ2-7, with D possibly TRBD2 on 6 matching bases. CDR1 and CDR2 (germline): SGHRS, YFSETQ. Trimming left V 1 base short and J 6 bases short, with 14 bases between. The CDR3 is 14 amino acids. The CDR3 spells CASSLPGDSGEQYF. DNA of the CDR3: TGCGCCAGCAGCTTGCCGGGGGATAGTGGCGAGCAGTACTTC.

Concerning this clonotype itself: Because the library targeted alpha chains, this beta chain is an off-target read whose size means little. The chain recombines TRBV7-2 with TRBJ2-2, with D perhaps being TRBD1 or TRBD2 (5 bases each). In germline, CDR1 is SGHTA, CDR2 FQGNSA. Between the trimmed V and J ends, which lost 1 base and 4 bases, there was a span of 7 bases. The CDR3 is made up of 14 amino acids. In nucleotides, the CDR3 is TGTGCCAGCAGCTTAGGAGGGACCACCGGGGAGCTGTTTTTT. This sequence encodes CASSLGGTTGELFF.

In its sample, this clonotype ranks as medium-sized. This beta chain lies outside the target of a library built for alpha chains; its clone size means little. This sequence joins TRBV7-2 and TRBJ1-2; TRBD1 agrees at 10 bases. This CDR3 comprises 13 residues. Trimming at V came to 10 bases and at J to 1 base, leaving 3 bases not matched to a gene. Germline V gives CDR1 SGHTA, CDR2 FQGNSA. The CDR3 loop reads CATGQGGNYGYTF. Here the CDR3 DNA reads TGTGCCACAGGACAGGGGGGTAACTATGGCTACACCTTC.

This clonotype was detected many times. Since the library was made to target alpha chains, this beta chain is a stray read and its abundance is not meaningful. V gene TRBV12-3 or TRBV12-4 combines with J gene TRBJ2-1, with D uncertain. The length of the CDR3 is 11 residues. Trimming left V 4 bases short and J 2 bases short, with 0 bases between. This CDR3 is CASSSYNEQFF. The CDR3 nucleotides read TGTGCCAGCAGTTCCTACAATGAGCAGTTCTTC.

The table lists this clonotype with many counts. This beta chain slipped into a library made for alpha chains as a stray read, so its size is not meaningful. The CDR3 nucleotides read TGCGCCAGCAGCCAAGGGAAGGGGTTTCAAGAGACCCAGTACTTC. Encoded protein: CASSQGKGFQETQYF. This chain connects TRBV4-1 to TRBJ2-5; weak D call: TRBD1 (5 bases). CDR1 is MGHRA and CDR2 is YSYEKL in the germline V gene. Trimming took off 1 base at V and 2 bases at J, with 11 bases between the two ends. This CDR3 has 15 amino acids.

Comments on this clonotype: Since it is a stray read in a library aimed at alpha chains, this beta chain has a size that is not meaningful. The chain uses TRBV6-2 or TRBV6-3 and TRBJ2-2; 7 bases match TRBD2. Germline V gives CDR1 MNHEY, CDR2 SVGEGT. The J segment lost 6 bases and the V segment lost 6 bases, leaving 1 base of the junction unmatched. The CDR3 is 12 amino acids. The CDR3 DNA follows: TGTGCCAGCAGCCGGGGGGCCGGGGAGCTGTTTTTT. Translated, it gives CASSRGAGELFF.

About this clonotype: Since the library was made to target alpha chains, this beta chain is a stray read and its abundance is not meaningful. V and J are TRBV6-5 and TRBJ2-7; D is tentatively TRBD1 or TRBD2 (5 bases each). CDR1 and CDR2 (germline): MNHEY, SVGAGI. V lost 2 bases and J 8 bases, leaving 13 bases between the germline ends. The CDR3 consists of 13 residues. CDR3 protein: CASSYARDGKQYF. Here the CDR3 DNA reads TGTGCCAGCAGTTACGCAAGGGACGGCAAGCAGTACTTC.

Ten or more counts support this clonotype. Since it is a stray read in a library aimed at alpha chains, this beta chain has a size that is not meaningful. The CDR3 bases are TGTGCCAGCAGCCTGACGACCGGGACTGAAGCTTTCTTT. Translating it yields CASSLTTGTEAFF. The chain recombines TRBV7-6 with TRBJ1-1; D is unclear. V was trimmed by 5 bases and J by 5 bases, leaving 12 bases between them. This CDR3 region has 13 residues. Germline lookup yields CDR1 SGHVS and CDR2 FNYEAQ.

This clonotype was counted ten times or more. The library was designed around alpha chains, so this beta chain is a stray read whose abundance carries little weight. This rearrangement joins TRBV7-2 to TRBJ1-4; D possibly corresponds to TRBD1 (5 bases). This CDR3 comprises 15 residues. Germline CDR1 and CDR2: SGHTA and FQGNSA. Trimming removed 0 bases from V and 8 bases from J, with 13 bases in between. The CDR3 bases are TGTGCCAGCAGCTTAGCGGGAGGGGTTAGGGAAAAACTGTTTTTT. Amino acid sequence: CASSLAGGVREKLFF.

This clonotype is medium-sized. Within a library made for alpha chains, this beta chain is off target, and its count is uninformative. As DNA, the CDR3 is TGCAGTGCTAGTAACCCAGGGGGGTACTATGGCTACACCTTC. Its protein is CSASNPGGYYGYTF. J is TRBJ1-2 and V is TRBV20-1; 7 bases are a match to TRBD1. Germline V CDR1 and CDR2: DFQATT, SNEGSKA (reference sequence). The CDR3 spans 14 residues. V was pared by 3 bases and J by 3 bases, with 7 bases of the junction left unmatched.

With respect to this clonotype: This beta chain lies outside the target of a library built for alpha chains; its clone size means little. The CDR3 coding sequence is TGTGCCTGGGCCCCCGGCACAGATACGCAGTATTTT. This sequence encodes CAWAPGTDTQYF. The chain couples TRBV30 to TRBJ2-3, with D unresolved. CDR1 is GTSNPN, CDR2 SVGIG, per germline (reference sequence). This CDR3 comprises 12 residues. Trimming cost V 5 bases and J 1 base, with 7 bases left between them.

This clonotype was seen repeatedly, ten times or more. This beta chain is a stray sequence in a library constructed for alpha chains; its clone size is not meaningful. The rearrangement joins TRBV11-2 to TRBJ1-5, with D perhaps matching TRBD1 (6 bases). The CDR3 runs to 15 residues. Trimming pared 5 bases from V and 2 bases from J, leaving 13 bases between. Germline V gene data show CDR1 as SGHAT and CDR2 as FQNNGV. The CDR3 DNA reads TGTGCCAGCAGCCCTGGGGGCATCGGCAATCAGCCCCAGCATTTT. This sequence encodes CASSPGGIGNQPQHF.

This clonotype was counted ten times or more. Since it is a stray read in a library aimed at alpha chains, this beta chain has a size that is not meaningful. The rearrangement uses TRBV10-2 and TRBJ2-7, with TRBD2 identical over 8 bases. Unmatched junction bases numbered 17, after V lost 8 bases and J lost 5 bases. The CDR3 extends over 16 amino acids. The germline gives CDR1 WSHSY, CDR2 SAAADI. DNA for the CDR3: TGCGCCAGCGGGTGGACCACGGGAGGGCCGGGGGACGAGCAGTACTTC. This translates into CASGWTTGGPGDEQYF.